These T cell receptor beta chains were read from a single sample in a study of T cell responses to AZD1222 COVID-19 vaccine. Libraries were prepared by immunoSEQ multiplex PCR; TCRdb keeps only in-frame clonotypes and omits some of them. The table includes fewer than 65,000 clones, 89% detected once. The source was peripheral blood, collected 28 days after the second AZD1222 dose. The origin of the receptors is an adult who received the AZD1222 COVID-19 vaccine. The CDR3 runs from the conserved cysteine through the conserved F or W. D genes are given only for firm matches. Size is omitted from some rows. Given values are once, few, many or a class for expanded clones.

len,j_gene,d_gene,v_gene,abundance,CDR3nt,CDR3aa
13,TRBJ2-7,NA,TRBV29-1,NA,TGCAGCGTTGCAGTGGACCCCCGGGGCGAGCAGTACTTC,CSVAVDPRGEQYF
15,TRBJ1-3,NA,TRBV5-1,NA,TGCGCCAGCAGCGACGCCTGGACAGCTGGAAACACCATATATTTT,CASSDAWTAGNTIYF
16,TRBJ2-2,NA,TRBV7-6,NA,TGTGCCAGCAGTTCCTTTGGGACCATCGCGTCCGGGGAGCTGTTTTTT,CASSSFGTIASGELFF
14,TRBJ2-5,NA,TRBV4-3,NA,TGCGCCAGCAGCCAAGATAGGCGCCCAGAGACCCAGTACTTC,CASSQDRRPETQYF
11,TRBJ2-2,NA,TRBV29-1,NA,TGCAGCGTGGAGGGGACCGGGGAGCTGTTTTTT,CSVEGTGELFF
16,TRBJ2-5,TRBD1,TRBV2,NA,TGTGCCAGCAGTGAAGCTGTGACAGGGGGCCGGAAGACCCAGTACTTC,CASSEAVTGGRKTQYF
15,TRBJ1-2,NA,TRBV3-1/TRBV3-2,NA,TGTGCCAGCAGCCAAGGTGGGGGTGTTGGCTATGGCTACACCTTC,CASSQGGGVGYGYTF
12,TRBJ1-2,NA,TRBV5-4,NA,TGTGCCAGCAGCTTGAGGCAAGGCGGCTACACCTTC,CASSLRQGGYTF
14,TRBJ2-2,NA,TRBV3-1/TRBV3-2,NA,TGTGCCAGCAGCCTATTCGGCAGTTCCGGGGAGCTGTTTTTT,CASSLFGSSGELFF
14,TRBJ2-3,TRBD1,TRBV14,NA,TGTGCCAGCAGCCGGACAGGGTACACGGATACGCAGTATTTT,CASSRTGYTDTQYF
15,TRBJ1-5,TRBD1,TRBV9,NA,TGTGCCAGCAGCCCTGAATGGGACAGAAATCAGCCCCAGCATTTT,CASSPEWDRNQPQHF
14,TRBJ1-1,NA,TRBV9,NA,TGTGCCAGCAGCGTATCCCAGGGTGGCACTGAAGCTTTCTTT,CASSVSQGGTEAFF
17,TRBJ1-1,TRBD1,TRBV5-4,NA,TGTGCCAGCAGCACCGGCGGGGCAGGGGGATGGGACACTGAAGCTTTCTTT,CASSTGGAGGWDTEAFF
16,TRBJ2-1,TRBD2,TRBV18,NA,TGTGCCAGCTCACCCTGGGTAGCGGGAGGATCCAATGAGCAGTTCTTC,CASSPWVAGGSNEQFF
14,TRBJ2-7,NA,TRBV19,NA,TGTGCCAGTCGAATCATGGACGGACCCTACGAGCAGTACTTC,CASRIMDGPYEQYF
16,TRBJ1-4,NA,TRBV14,NA,TGTGCCAGCAGCCAAGAAGTGGCAGGGAGTTATGAAAAACTGTTTTTT,CASSQEVAGSYEKLFF
14,TRBJ2-3,NA,TRBV19,NA,TGTGCCAGTAGGACAGGGCGGGGTACAGATACGCAGTATTTT,CASRTGRGTDTQYF
13,TRBJ1-6,TRBD1,TRBV24-1,few,TGTGCCACCAGTGACGGACAGGGTGCACCCCTCCACTTT,CATSDGQGAPLHF
16,TRBJ2-2,NA,TRBV25-1,once,TGTGCCAGCAGTGAATATTCGGCAGTTAACACCGGGGAGCTGTTTTTT,CASSEYSAVNTGELFF
14,TRBJ1-1,NA,TRBV5-4,NA,TGTGCCAGCAGCCCGTCAGGGGTGGGTACTGAAGCTTTCTTT,CASSPSGVGTEAFF
14,TRBJ2-7,TRBD1,TRBV5-5,NA,TGTGCCAGCAGCTTGGGACAGGGGGCCTACGAGCAGTACTTC,CASSLGQGAYEQYF
18,TRBJ2-1,NA,TRBV25-1,NA,TGTGCCAGCAGTGATATCGGGGGGCTACCCAAGCTGTACAATGAGCAGTTCTTC,CASSDIGGLPKLYNEQFF
18,TRBJ2-3,TRBD1,TRBV7-9,NA,TGTGCCAGCAGCCCTCTACGACTGACAGGGGACCACACAGATACGCAGTATTTT,CASSPLRLTGDHTDTQYF
10,TRBJ2-1,NA,TRBV30,NA,TGTGCCTGGAGAAGGGAGAATTTGTTCTTC,CAWRRENLFF
12,TRBJ2-3,NA,TRBV20-1,NA,TGCAGTGCTAGTGAACTCCGGGATACGCAGTATTTT,CSASELRDTQYF
14,TRBJ1-1,NA,TRBV13,NA,TGTGCCAGCAGCCCCAGGGAAATGAACACTGAAGCTTTCTTT,CASSPREMNTEAFF
17,TRBJ2-1,TRBD1,TRBV7-9,NA,TGTGCCAGCAGCTTAGAGCCGGGACAGGGGAGGTTTGGGGAGCAGTTCTTC,CASSLEPGQGRFGEQFF
15,TRBJ1-6,TRBD1,TRBV6-2/TRBV6-3,NA,TGTGCCAGCAGCCACCGGGACAGGGAAGCTTCACCCCTCCACTTT,CASSHRDREASPLHF
12,TRBJ2-1,TRBD2,TRBV12-3/TRBV12-4,NA,TGTGCCAGCAGCTTTAGCGGGAGTGAGCAGTTCTTC,CASSFSGSEQFF
16,TRBJ2-1,NA,TRBV7-2,once,TGTGCCAGCAGCCTTAGAGGGGGCGGGACCAACAATGAGCAGTTCTTC,CASSLRGGGTNNEQFF
13,TRBJ1-2,NA,TRBV11-3,NA,TGTGCCAGCAGCCGGGGCCCGCAGGGAGGCTACACCTTC,CASSRGPQGGYTF
13,TRBJ1-2,NA,TRBV5-1,NA,TGCGCCAGCAGCTTGCTGGAGGACTATGGCTACACCTTC,CASSLLEDYGYTF
15,TRBJ1-3,NA,TRBV15,NA,TGTGCCACGGCGGAAGGACAGCTCTCTGGAAACACCATATATTTT,CATAEGQLSGNTIYF
16,TRBJ1-5,TRBD1,TRBV6-2/TRBV6-3,few,TGTGCCAGCAGCCTAGCGGCGGGGACAGCCAATCAGCCCCAGCATTTT,CASSLAAGTANQPQHF
17,TRBJ1-2,TRBD1,TRBV5-1,NA,TGCGCCAGCAGACAGCCGGGACAGGGCGCCGAAGGGGGTGGCTACACCTTC,CASRQPGQGAEGGGYTF
14,TRBJ1-2,TRBD1,TRBV7-3,NA,TGTGCCAGCAGCTTAACCGACAGGGGAGATGGCTACACCTTC,CASSLTDRGDGYTF
15,TRBJ2-7,NA,TRBV27,NA,TGTGCCAGCAGTTTAGCAGGCCGACAGGTTTACGAGCAGTACTTC,CASSLAGRQVYEQYF
17,TRBJ2-5,TRBD2,TRBV6-2/TRBV6-3,NA,TGTGCCAGCAGTTACTGGGTGGGAGGGCCTCCACAAGAGACCCAGTACTTC,CASSYWVGGPPQETQYF
13,TRBJ1-2,NA,TRBV29-1,NA,TGCAGCGTTGTGAAGGAGGATCCTTATGGCTACACCTTC,CSVVKEDPYGYTF
15,TRBJ1-5,TRBD1,TRBV2,NA,TGTGCCAGCAGTGAGACAGGGTTAAGGAATCAGCCCCAGCATTTT,CASSETGLRNQPQHF
18,TRBJ2-7,TRBD2,TRBV4-2,NA,TGTGCCAGCAGCCAAGATCGACTAGCGGGAGATTTGATCGACGAGCAGTACTTC,CASSQDRLAGDLIDEQYF
16,TRBJ1-6,NA,TRBV7-2,NA,TGTGCCAGCAGCTTAGCACTCGGGCAGGGGAATTCACCCCTCCACTTT,CASSLALGQGNSPLHF
12,TRBJ2-1,NA,TRBV7-2,NA,TGTGCCAGCAGCGCATATTTCAATGAGCAGTTCTTC,CASSAYFNEQFF
14,TRBJ2-2,NA,TRBV4-3,few,TGCGCCAGCAGCCAAATGCTAGATACCGGGGAGCTGTTTTTT,CASSQMLDTGELFF
13,TRBJ1-2,NA,TRBV29-1,NA,TGCAGCGTTGTGAGGTGGGGTAGCTATGGCTACACCTTC,CSVVRWGSYGYTF